The 24 T cell receptor beta chains in this list originate from one sample, sequenced in a study of blood T cell repertoires in COVID-19 (dated by TCRdb to 2020 to 2022). The library was generated by the immunoSEQ multiplex PCR assay. The source is immuneACCESS, and TCRdb retained only in-frame sequences with V and J called. Part of the clones is not carried over; for the studies checked, unresolved V genes explain less than half of this, and the remainder is unexplained. This sample gives roughly 200,000 clones in total; 80% to 90% of them show up just once. The ten largest clones add up to 5.5% to 7.5% of the sample. Sequencing input: peripheral blood. The receptors stem from a man in his fifties or sixties who had recovered from COVID-19.

Notes on this clone: This same CDR3 is encoded by further DNA sequences in the sample. J is TRBJ2-1 and V is TRBV5-1; 9 bases align to TRBD2. The CDR3 covers 16 residues. Germline loops: CDR1 SGHRS, CDR2 YFSETQ. Losses at the gene ends were 1 base for V and 0 bases for J; bases not matched to a gene: 2. The CDR3 sequence is CASSLSLAGSYNEQFF. The CDR3 DNA is TGCGCCAGCAGCTTGTCACTAGCGGGCTCCTACAATGAGCAGTTCTTC.

The chain combines TRBV6-2 or TRBV6-3 with TRBJ2-1; TRBD2 matches at 8 bases. J lost 7 bases, V lost 2 bases, and 16 bases had no gene match. This CDR3 comprises 18 residues. The germline V gene has CDR1 MNHEY and CDR2 SVGEGT. The chain's CDR3 is CASSYGTGWTSSMNEQFF. The CDR3, as DNA: TGTGCCAGCAGTTACGGGACGGGGTGGACTAGCAGCATGAATGAGCAGTTCTTC.

The chain links TRBV7-9 to TRBJ1-1, with 9 positions matching TRBD1. CDR1 is SEHNR and CDR2 is FQNEAQ in the germline V gene (reference sequence). The CDR3 runs 15 residues. V lost 5 bases and J lost 5; bases outside the gene matches: 9. The CDR3: CASSTRQGVWTEAFF. For the CDR3, the DNA is TGTGCCAGCAGCACCCGACAGGGGGTATGGACTGAAGCTTTCTTT.

This clone was picked up one time. The rearrangement joins TRBV7-2 to TRBJ2-7; TRBD1 aligns across 8 bases. The germline V gene encodes CDR1 SGHTA and CDR2 FQGNSA. The length of the CDR3 is 13 residues. V shed 8 bases and J 5 bases; nucleotides not matched to a gene: 8. The CDR3 here is CASLGQGSHEQYF. CDR3 sequence (DNA): TGTGCCAGCCTTGGACAGGGTTCCCACGAGCAGTACTTC.

This clone was counted a single time. This sequence joins TRBV9 and TRBJ1-3; TRBD1 agrees at 7 bases. Germline lookup yields CDR1 SGDLS and CDR2 YYNGEE. Trimming removed 2 bases from V and 2 bases from J; junction bases left unmatched: 7. The CDR3 runs 16 residues. In DNA, the CDR3 is TGTGCCAGCAGCGTCACTGACAGGGCCGCTGGAAACACCATATATTTT. It yields the protein CASSVTDRAAGNTIYF.

The chain combines TRBV19 with TRBJ2-2, with TRBD2 matching over 14 bases. Germline values: CDR1 LNHDA, CDR2 SQIVND (reference sequence). V shed 4 bases, J shed 1 base, and the junction held 11 bases outside the gene matches. This CDR3 region has 20 residues. CDR3 residues: CASSTGRLAGGPQNTGELFF. The CDR3, as DNA: TGTGCCAGTAGTACCGGGAGACTAGCGGGGGGGCCTCAGAACACCGGGGAGCTGTTTTTT.

About this clone: The same CDR3 also results from other DNA sequences found in this sample. The chain employs TRBV27 and TRBJ1-1; 9 positions match TRBD1. This CDR3 is built from 14 residues. Germline CDR1 is MNHEY and CDR2 is SMNVEV (reference sequence). The J segment lost 4 bases and the V segment lost 3 bases, leaving 3 bases of the junction unmatched. For the CDR3, the DNA is TGTGCCAGCAGTTTGACAGGGGGTGGCACTGAAGCTTTCTTT. It specifies CASSLTGGGTEAFF.

In the case of this clone: One base away lies a much larger clone, so this may be a sequencing read error. The V and J genes are TRBV3-1 (or the pseudogene TRBV3-2) and TRBJ1-1; D unclear. V was clipped by 2 bases and J by 0 bases, with 4 bases between them. Germline V gene sequence: CDR1 LGHDT, CDR2 YNNKEL (reference sequence). This CDR3 is 13 amino acids long. The CDR3 sequence is CASSQQMNTEAFF. CDR3 nucleotide sequence: TGTGCCAGCAGCCAACAGATGAACACTGAAGCTTTCTTT.

This rearrangement joins TRBV6-1 to TRBJ1-6, with D possibly matching TRBD1 (6 bases). V was shortened by 6 bases and J by 0 bases, with 12 bases between the two germline ends. This CDR3 has 16 amino acids. Looked up from germline, CDR1 is MNHNS and CDR2 is SASEGT. The CDR3 DNA sequence: TGTGCCAGCAGGGAACAGGGCAGCTCCTATAATTCACCCCTCCACTTT. This gives the protein CASREQGSSYNSPLHF.

The chain recombines TRBV6-5 with TRBJ1-4; D is unresolved. Germline CDR1 is MNHEY and CDR2 is SVGAGI. The germline V and J ends were trimmed by 6 bases and 7 bases, with 18 bases remaining between them. The CDR3 totals 15 residues. CDR3 sequence: CASRMTRALPEKLFF. In nucleotides, the CDR3 is TGTGCCAGCAGGATGACGAGGGCTCTACCTGAAAAACTGTTTTTT.

The chain employs TRBV27 and TRBJ1-2, with unresolved D. The V end lost 5 bases, the J end lost 8 bases, and 15 bases lay between the germline ends. This CDR3 comprises 13 residues. Germline CDR1 and CDR2: MNHEY and SMNVEV (reference sequence). CDR3 DNA sequence: TGTGCCAGCAGTCCCCGGGAGGGTAGGGGCTACACCTTC. Residues: CASSPREGRGYTF.

The CDR3 protein is CASSGVASGPYEQYF. The CDR3 DNA follows: TGTGCCAGCAGCGGGGTGGCTAGCGGCCCCTACGAGCAGTACTTC. V usage is TRBV27 and J usage is TRBJ2-7; 7 nucleotides align to TRBD2. CDR3 length: 15 amino acids. Trimming removed 6 bases from V and 2 bases from J; junction bases left unmatched: 10. From germline, CDR1 is MNHEY and CDR2 SMNVEV (reference sequence).

The gene calls are TRBV7-9 and TRBJ2-1; 11 nucleotides match TRBD2. The CDR3 length is 17 residues. V dropped 4 bases and J dropped 7; count of bases not matched to a gene: 12. The V gene's germline CDR1 is SEHNR and CDR2 FQNEAQ (reference sequence). CDR3 coding DNA: TGTGCCAGCAGCTCAACCCCACTAGCGGGAGTAGGTAATGAGCAGTTCTTC. As protein: CASSSTPLAGVGNEQFF.

Turning to this clone: Distinct nucleotide sequences in the sample also encode this CDR3. This chain joins TRBV25-1 and TRBJ1-2; 7 bases match TRBD1. The J segment lost 6 bases and the V segment lost 3 bases, leaving 7 bases of the junction unmatched. The length of the CDR3 is 14 residues. Germline V CDR1 and CDR2: MGHDK, SYGVNS. As DNA, the CDR3 is TGTGCCAGCAGTGACTCCGACAGGGTAGATGGCTACACCTTC. This encodes CASSDSDRVDGYTF.

The chain links TRBV30 to TRBJ1-1, with 8 bases that match TRBD1. Losses at the gene ends were 1 base for V and 3 bases for J; bases not matched to a gene: 1. Germline assignment: CDR1 GTSNPN and CDR2 SVGIG (reference sequence). The CDR3 has 13 residues. For the CDR3, the DNA is TGTGCCTGGAGTGACAGGGGGGACACTGAAGCTTTCTTT. Translating it yields CAWSDRGDTEAFF.

V is TRBV11-2 and J is TRBJ2-3; D might be TRBD1 (5 bases). Trimming cost V 6 bases and J 5 bases, with 18 bases left between them. CDR3 length: 15 amino acids. CDR1 SGHAT and CDR2 FQNNGV come from the germline V gene. The CDR3 region is CASSFFRNQGDTQYF. Written as DNA, the CDR3 is TGTGCCAGCAGTTTTTTTCGGAATCAGGGAGATACGCAGTATTTT.

For the CDR3, the DNA is TGTGCCAGCAGCCTCCGTGGCGGGAAGAACACTGAAGCTTTCTTT. Translation: CASSLRGGKNTEAFF. This chain uses TRBV6-5 with TRBJ1-1, with unresolved D. V gave up 6 bases and J gave up 1 base, with 15 bases separating them. In germline, CDR1 is MNHEY, CDR2 SVGAGI. The CDR3 covers 15 residues.

In its sample, this clone was seen a few times. This chain links TRBV5-1 with TRBJ1-2, with D unresolved. Germline V gene data show CDR1 as SGHRS and CDR2 as YFSETQ. Trimming left V 0 bases short and J 2 bases short, with 5 bases between. CDR3 length: 13 amino acids. The CDR3: CASSLDSNYGYTF. For the CDR3, the DNA is TGCGCCAGCAGCTTGGACTCGAACTATGGCTACACCTTC. Combining the CDR3 with reference TRBV5-1 and TRBJ1-2 gives the whole variable domain KAGVTQTPRYLIKTRGQQVTLSCSPISGHRSVSWYQQTPGQGLQFLFEYFSETQRNKGNFPGRFSGRQFSNSRSEMNVSTLELGDSALYLCASSLDSNYGYTFGSGTRLTVV.

The chain joins TRBV7-6 to TRBJ1-5; D not certain. Trimming stripped 1 base from V and 3 bases from J, with 10 bases between. The CDR3 extends over 15 amino acids. Looked up from germline, CDR1 is SGHVS and CDR2 is FNYEAQ. Here the CDR3 DNA reads TGTGCCAGCAGCTTAGGGCAGGCCCCCAATCAGCCCCAGCATTTT. It specifies CASSLGQAPNQPQHF.

The rearrangement joins TRBV6-5 to TRBJ1-1; a possible D gene is TRBD1 (5 bases). There are 16 residues in the CDR3. The germline V gene encodes CDR1 MNHEY and CDR2 SVGAGI. Trimming cost V 2 bases and J 1 base, with 14 bases left between them. The CDR3 here is CASSYMAGRGNTEAFF. The CDR3 DNA follows: TGTGCCAGCAGTTACATGGCAGGGAGGGGGAACACTGAAGCTTTCTTT.

The V and J genes are TRBV2 and TRBJ2-7, with TRBD2 matching 9 bases. V lost 4 bases to trimming and J lost 5 bases; unmatched junction nucleotides: 9. Germline CDR1 and CDR2: SNHLY and FYNNEI. The CDR3 has 15 amino acids. CDR3 nucleotides: TGTGCCAGCAGTGGCCTGACTAGCGGTCACGACGAGCAGTACTTC. This translates into CASSGLTSGHDEQYF.

J is TRBJ2-5 and V is TRBV5-1, with 10 nucleotides matching TRBD1. Germline CDR1 is SGHRS and CDR2 is YFSETQ. This CDR3 has 21 residues. The trim removed 3 bases at V and 5 bases at J, leaving 25 bases unmatched. The CDR3 here is CASSSAGTGVPNDAFPETQYF. The CDR3 DNA follows: TGCGCCAGCAGCTCAGCCGGGACAGGGGTCCCAAACGACGCTTTTCCGGAGACCCAGTACTTC.

The chain joins TRBV27 to TRBJ1-6, with D maybe TRBD1 (6 bases). The CDR3 covers 15 residues. CDR1 is MNHEY and CDR2 is SMNVEV in the germline V gene (reference sequence). V was shortened by 5 bases and J by 10 bases, with 18 bases between the two germline ends. The DNA of the CDR3 is TGTGCCAGCAGTCCAGGGACACTTACAGGCTCACCCCTCCACTTT. Translated: CASSPGTLTGSPLHF.

V is TRBV24-1 and J is TRBJ2-1; weak D call: TRBD1 (6 bases). Trimming stripped 6 bases from V and 5 bases from J, with 13 bases between. The CDR3 extends over 14 amino acids. Germline V gene lookup returns CDR1 KGHDR and CDR2 SFDVKD. In DNA, the CDR3 is TGTGCCACCAGTAGCCAGGGGCCTGACAATGAGCAGTTCTTC. Residues: CATSSQGPDNEQFF.